The 17 T cell receptor beta chains in this list originate from one sample, sequenced in a study of breast tumors, draining lymph nodes, adjacent tissues. TCRdb itself ran the multiplex PCR reads through MiXCR, one entry per CDR3 protein. The sample has 270,000 or so distinct CDR3 sequences, more than 30% seen once; the top ten hold roughly 1.1%. The lymph nodes were axillary draining lymph nodes from breast cancer patients. Specimen: axillary lymph node tissue. The receptors originated from a female donor with breast cancer. Some clones in this sample may be carry-over from other donors' samples.

The table lists this clonotype with many counts. V usage is TRBV6-5 and J usage is TRBJ2-2, with D possibly matching TRBD1 (6 bases). The germline V gene encodes CDR1 MNHEY and CDR2 SVGAGI. The length of the CDR3 is 15 residues. The V end was cut by 10 bases, the J end by 1 base, with 16 bases between. The CDR3 sequence: CATRYGTLNTGELFF. In DNA, the CDR3 is TGTGCCACCCGGTACGGGACATTGAACACCGGGGAGCTGTTTTTT.

This clonotype was picked up many times. V gene TRBV10-3 combines with J gene TRBJ2-3, with unresolved D. Trimming stripped 11 bases from V and 4 bases from J, with 13 bases between. The CDR3 contains 12 residues. Germline V CDR1 and CDR2: ENHRY, SYGVKD. The CDR3 region is CASNDGADTQYF. CDR3 DNA sequence: TGTGCCTCGAACGATGGCGCAGATACGCAGTATTTT.

V gene TRBV25-1 combines with J gene TRBJ2-2, with 7 bases lining up with TRBD1. The CDR3 totals 14 residues. The germline V gene has CDR1 MGHDK and CDR2 SYGVNS. The CDR3 protein is CASEGTVGTGELFF. The CDR3 region has the DNA TGTGCTAGTGAGGGGACAGTAGGCACCGGGGAGCTGTTTTTT.

This clonotype has at least ten counts. This chain joins TRBV19 and TRBJ2-7; D uncertain. Between the trimmed V and J ends, which lost 3 bases and 0 bases, there was a span of 18 bases. Germline loops: CDR1 LNHDA, CDR2 SQIVND (reference sequence). The length of the CDR3 is 17 residues. The CDR3 nucleotides read TGTGCCAGTAGTATTCGCTGGGGTGGCACCAGCTCCTACGAGCAGTACTTC. Protein product: CASSIRWGGTSSYEQYF.

The CDR3 loop reads CSSVGTSGRSSSDEQYF. The CDR3 DNA is TGCAGTTCGGTGGGGACTAGCGGGAGGTCCTCTTCGGATGAGCAGTATTTT. This chain connects TRBV20-1 to TRBJ2-3; 15 bases match TRBD2. Trimming at V came to 8 bases and at J to 11 bases, leaving 20 bases not matched to a gene. The CDR3 totals 17 residues. Germline lookup yields CDR1 DFQATT and CDR2 SNEGSKA (reference sequence).

This clonotype came up many times. The rearrangement links TRBV6-1 to TRBJ2-7, with D possibly being TRBD2 (5 bases). CDR3 size: 13 residues. Germline values: CDR1 MNHNS, CDR2 SASEGT. V shed 8 bases and J shed 0 bases, with 11 bases lying between them. CDR3 DNA sequence: TGTGCCAGCCAGAGGGCTAGCTCCTACGAGCAGTACTTC. Translating gives CASQRASSYEQYF.

The CDR3 nucleotides are TGCAGTGCTATGGACACCCCCAAACGAGACACTGAAGCTTTCTTT. Residues: CSAMDTPKRDTEAFF. The chain joins TRBV20-1 to TRBJ1-1; weak D call: TRBD1 (5 bases). CDR1 and CDR2 (germline): DFQATT, SNEGSKA (reference sequence). Trimming removed 4 bases at V and 3 bases at J, with 18 bases between. The CDR3 is made up of 15 amino acids.

The gene calls are TRBV7-9 and TRBJ1-2, with a possible D match to TRBD1 (5 bases). V lost 5 bases to trimming and J lost 3 bases, with 16 bases between them. This CDR3 is 15 amino acids long. Germline V gives CDR1 SEHNR, CDR2 FQNEAQ (reference sequence). The CDR3 region is CASSVERQGYYGYTF. CDR3 nucleotides: TGTGCCAGCAGCGTTGAGAGGCAGGGATACTATGGCTACACCTTC. The full variable domain, completed using reference TRBV7-9 and TRBJ1-2, is DTGVSQNPRHKITKRGQNVTFRCDPISEHNRLYWYRQTLGQGPEFLTYFQNEAQLEKSRLLSDRFSAERPKGSFSTLEIQRTEQGDSAMYLCASSVERQGYYGYTFGSGTRLTVV.

Regarding this clonotype: With a much larger clone just one base away, this may be a read error. The chain carries TRBV20-1 and TRBJ2-7; 7 bases are shared with TRBD2. V shed 3 bases and J 5 bases; nucleotides not matched to a gene: 13. Germline V gene data show CDR1 as DFQATT and CDR2 as SNEGSKA (reference sequence). This CDR3 is 15 amino acids long. CDR3 bases: TGCAGTGCTAGGAGGGCGGGAGTGCGGACCCACGAGCAGTACTTC. Translated: CSARRAGVRTHEQYF.

This clonotype was seen a few times. V usage is TRBV6-2 or TRBV6-3 and J usage is TRBJ2-5, with TRBD2 identical over 8 bases. V trimming: 2 bases; J trimming: 4 bases; junction bases outside the gene matches: 6. Germline CDR1 and CDR2: MNHEY and SVGEGT. CDR3 length: 15 residues. This CDR3 reads CASSYPGLARETQYF. CDR3 DNA sequence: TGTGCCAGCAGTTACCCCGGACTAGCTAGAGAGACCCAGTACTTC.

V is TRBV4-1 and J is TRBJ1-2, with D possibly matching TRBD1 (5 bases). The germline gives CDR1 MGHRA, CDR2 YSYEKL. V was shortened by 6 bases and J by 2 bases, with 16 bases between the two germline ends. This CDR3 is built from 15 residues. Here the CDR3 DNA reads TGCGCCAGCAGTGGTTCAGGGACCACCAACTATGGCTACACCTTC. Its protein is CASSGSGTTNYGYTF.

Turning to this clonotype: This could be a read error, since a much larger clone is one nucleotide away. The V call is TRBV5-1, the J call TRBJ1-4; 7 bases are a match to TRBD1. The CDR3 is 13 amino acids. Germline loops: CDR1 SGHRS, CDR2 YFSETQ. Written as DNA, the CDR3 is TGCGCCAGCAGCTTGGGACAGGGTGAAAACCTGTTTTTT. Amino acids: CASSLGQGENLFF. The complete variable domain, with remaining parts taken from reference TRBV5-1 and TRBJ1-4, reads KAGVTQTPRYLIKTRGQQVTLSCSPISGHRSVSWYQQTPGQGLQFLFEYFSETQRNKGNFPGRFSGRQFSNSRSEMNVSTLELGDSALYLCASSLGQGENLFFGSGTQLSVL.

This clonotype has ten or more counts. The gene calls are TRBV2 and TRBJ1-2; D ambiguous. The CDR3 extends over 16 amino acids. Germline CDR1 and CDR2: SNHLY and FYNNEI. V was pared by 2 bases and J by 4 bases, with 17 bases between. The CDR3 sequence: CASSELRAATIYGYTF. The DNA for the CDR3 is TGTGCCAGCAGTGAATTACGGGCAGCCACCATCTATGGCTACACCTTC.

This clonotype showed up many times. V and J are TRBV19 and TRBJ2-7, with 7 positions matching TRBD2. In germline, CDR1 is LNHDA, CDR2 SQIVND (reference sequence). The V segment lost 7 bases and the J segment 4 bases; nucleotides outside the gene matches: 7. The CDR3 consists of 13 residues. Here the CDR3 reads CASKASGGYEQYF. The CDR3 coding sequence is TGTGCCAGTAAGGCTAGCGGAGGATACGAGCAGTACTTC.

As regards this clonotype: Without the conserved terminal phenylalanine or tryptophan, this CDR3 likely stems from a read error. The chain carries TRBV10-3 and TRBJ2-1; TRBD2 agrees at 12 bases. Germline V CDR1 and CDR2: ENHRY, SYGVKD. Trimming removed 10 bases from V and 8 bases from J; junction bases left unmatched: 12. The CDR3 is made up of 15 amino acids. The CDR3 coding sequence is TGTGCCACCGAGAGGGGACTAGCGGGTCTCGATGAGCAGTTCCTC. Protein product: CATERGLAGLDEQFL.

In its sample, this clonotype was seen a few times. The gene calls are TRBV18 and TRBJ2-5; tentatively, D is TRBD2 (6 bases). CDR3 length: 15 amino acids. Trimming pared 1 base from V and 5 bases from J, leaving 14 bases between. Looked up from germline, CDR1 is KGHSH and CDR2 is LQKENI. CDR3 in DNA: TGTGCCAGCTCACCACAGGAGGGATTTCGGGAGACCCAGTACTTC. The encoded protein is CASSPQEGFRETQYF. Drawing the rest from reference TRBV18 and TRBJ2-5, the complete variable domain is NAGVMQNPRHLVRRRGQEARLRCSPMKGHSHVYWYRQLPEEGLKFMVYLQKENIIDESGMPKERFSAEFPKEGPSILRIQQVVRGDSAAYFCASSPQEGFRETQYFGPGTRLLVL.

This clonotype occurred many times. The chain uses TRBV5-6 and TRBJ1-2; D uncertain. V lost 1 base, J lost 3 bases, and 10 bases lay in between. CDR3 length: 14 residues. Germline CDR1 is SGHDT and CDR2 is YYEEEE. As DNA, the CDR3 is TGTGCCAGCAGCTTGTCAGGTGACTACTATGGCTACACCTTC. Translation gives CASSLSGDYYGYTF.